The 26 T cell receptor beta chains below were found in one sample sequenced in a study of blood T cells in healthy people across ages. Using a J-beta primer mix together with a sample-barcoded 5' primer, a second PCR was run for roughly 7 to 12 cycles. Using its own MiXCR run on the 5' RACE reads, TCRdb lists one record per CDR3 protein. The sample lists hundreds of thousands of distinct CDR3 sequences; around 41% were seen once. The sequencing sample was made of blood. The receptors come from a man older than 75 in good health.

This clonotype was observed a handful of times. This sequence joins TRBV10-1 and TRBJ2-7; D gene ambiguous. This CDR3 has 14 residues. V dropped 2 bases and J dropped 4 bases, with 12 bases sitting between them. The germline V gene has CDR1 WNHNN and CDR2 SYGVQD (reference sequence). The chain's CDR3 is CASSENPAGYEQYF. The CDR3 DNA follows: TGCGCCAGCAGTGAGAACCCCGCTGGGTACGAGCAGTACTTC.

The sample holds a few counts of this clonotype. The J gene is TRBJ2-1, the V gene TRBV25-1; 8 nucleotides match TRBD1. Trimming at V came to 2 bases and at J to 4 bases, leaving 4 bases not matched to a gene. The CDR3 loop spans 15 amino acids. Germline V gene lookup returns CDR1 MGHDK and CDR2 SYGVNS. DNA for the CDR3: TGTGCCAGCAGTGAAGCAGGGGGCCGTTACAATGAGCAGTTCTTC. This codes for CASSEAGGRYNEQFF.

The J gene is TRBJ2-5, the V gene TRBV20-1, with 10 bases matching TRBD2. The length of the CDR3 is 13 residues. Trimming at V came to 3 bases and at J to 2 bases, leaving 0 bases not matched to a gene. Germline V gene sequence: CDR1 DFQATT, CDR2 SNEGSKA (reference sequence). CDR3 nucleotide sequence: TGCAGTGCTAGGACTAGCGGGCAAGAGACCCAGTACTTC. This gives the protein CSARTSGQETQYF.

The V and J genes are TRBV12-3 or TRBV12-4 and TRBJ1-2; weak D call: TRBD1 (5 bases). The CDR3 covers 14 residues. V gave up 3 bases and J gave up 8 bases, with 16 bases separating them. CDR3 coding DNA: TGTGCCAGCAGTTTGGGGGGAAGGGCGTTGGGCTACACCTTC. It encodes CASSLGGRALGYTF.

J is TRBJ1-2 and V is TRBV6-5; perhaps TRBD1 as D (5 bases). Germline CDR1 reads MNHEY; CDR2 reads SVGAGI. The CDR3 runs 16 residues. Trimming shortened V by 0 bases and J by 0 bases, and 11 bases separated the two germline ends. The CDR3 bases are TGTGCCAGCAGTTACTCAACCAGGGCCTCTAACTATGGCTACACCTTC. This codes for CASSYSTRASNYGYTF.

This clonotype was picked up a small number of times. This chain joins TRBV3-1 and TRBJ1-2; TRBD1 aligns across 10 bases. The CDR3 extends over 15 amino acids. Germline loops: CDR1 LGHDT, CDR2 YNNKEL (reference sequence). J lost 4 bases, V lost 4 bases, and 6 bases had no gene match. CDR3 DNA: TGTGCCAGCAGCCGACAGGGGGCGAATCGCTATGGCTACACCTTC. This codes for CASSRQGANRYGYTF. Complete variable domain (other parts from reference TRBV3-1 and TRBJ1-2): DTAVSQTPKYLVTQMGNDKSIKCEQNLGHDTMYWYKQDSKKFLKIMFSYNNKELIINETVPNRFSPKSPDKAHLNLHINSLELGDSAVYFCASSRQGANRYGYTFGSGTRLTVV.

In this sample, this clonotype turned up many times. This sequence joins TRBV3-1 and TRBJ2-7; D gene unclear. The CDR3 contains 14 residues. The germline V gene encodes CDR1 LGHDT and CDR2 YNNKEL (reference sequence). Trimming pared 0 bases from V and 5 bases from J, leaving 11 bases between. The CDR3: CASSQELQLDEQYF. The CDR3 bases are TGTGCCAGCAGCCAAGAACTACAGCTCGACGAGCAGTACTTC.

The CDR3 region has the DNA TGTGCCAGCGGACCCGGAACTACCGGGGAGCTGTTTTTT. Protein product: CASGPGTTGELFF. The rearrangement links TRBV7-2 to TRBJ2-2; D gene ambiguous. Deletions cut 8 bases from V and 5 bases from J, with 12 bases between. The CDR3 contains 13 residues. Per germline, CDR1 SGHTA and CDR2 FQGNSA.

This clonotype was seen only once. The J gene is TRBJ2-5, the V gene TRBV30; D might be TRBD2 (5 bases). The ends were cut back, 4 bases at V and 5 bases at J, with 20 bases in the middle. This CDR3 region has 15 residues. The germline CDR1 and CDR2 sequences are GTSNPN and SVGIG (reference sequence). The CDR3: CAWMSSGLRWETQYF. CDR3 nucleotide sequence: TGTGCCTGGATGTCATCCGGACTTAGGTGGGAGACCCAGTACTTC. Supplemented by reference TRBV30 and TRBJ2-5, the full variable domain reads SQTIHQWPATLVQPVGSPLSLECTVEGTSNPNLYWYRQAAGRGLQLLFYSVGIGQISSEVPQNLSASRPQDRQFILSSKKLLLSDSGFYLCAWMSSGLRWETQYFGPGTRLLVL.

Many counts were recorded for this clonotype. CDR3 bases: TGCGCCAGCAGCTTCGGCAGGGGGGACACAGATACGCAGTATTTT. This sequence encodes CASSFGRGDTDTQYF. The chain combines TRBV5-1 with TRBJ2-3, with TRBD1 as a possible D gene (7 bases). With 2 bases removed from V and 2 bases from J, the gap between germline ends came to 12 bases. CDR3 length: 15 residues. Germline V gives CDR1 SGHRS, CDR2 YFSETQ.

The chain joins TRBV20-1 to TRBJ2-5, with D possibly being TRBD2 (7 bases). This CDR3 spans 18 amino acids. V lost 6 bases and J 5 bases, leaving 31 bases between the germline ends. The germline V gene encodes CDR1 DFQATT and CDR2 SNEGSKA (reference sequence). CDR3 residues: CSAFAAGQQGGGGETQYF. The CDR3 bases are TGCAGTGCCTTCGCCGCGGGTCAGCAGGGAGGGGGTGGGGAGACCCAGTACTTC.

In its sample, this clonotype was seen many times. The V gene is TRBV14, the J gene TRBJ2-7, with D perhaps matching TRBD1 (6 bases). Trimming took off 5 bases at V and 4 bases at J, with 9 bases between the two ends. Germline V CDR1 and CDR2: SGHDN, FVKESK. This CDR3 region has 12 residues. The DNA for the CDR3 is TGTGCCAGCAGCACACAGGGATACGAGCAGTACTTC. It translates to CASSTQGYEQYF.

The chain has TRBV7-3 and TRBJ1-4, with a possible D match to TRBD1 (5 bases). This CDR3 region has 15 residues. Deletions cut 2 bases from V and 8 bases from J, with 15 bases between. Germline V gene sequence: CDR1 SGHTA, CDR2 FQGTGA. The CDR3 nucleotides are TGTGCCAGCAGCTTAGGGGGGGGAGCAGGCGAAAAACTGTTTTTT. It is translated as CASSLGGGAGEKLFF. Full variable domain (missing parts from reference TRBV7-3 and TRBJ1-4): GAGVSQTPSNKVTEKGKYVELRCDPISGHTALYWYRQSLGQGPEFLIYFQGTGAADDSGLPNDRFFAVRPEGSVSTLKIQRTERGDSAVYLCASSLGGGAGEKLFFGSGTQLSVL.

V gene TRBV7-2 combines with J gene TRBJ1-6; D uncertain. Germline V gene sequence: CDR1 SGHTA, CDR2 FQGNSA. The V and J ends lost 4 bases and 6 bases respectively, with 13 bases between them. The length of the CDR3 is 15 residues. CDR3 nucleotide sequence: TGTGCCAGCAGCTCCCAACGTGGGGTTAATTCACCCCTCCACTTT. The encoded protein is CASSSQRGVNSPLHF.

The chain has TRBV5-1 and TRBJ2-7; the D call may be TRBD1 or TRBD2 (6 bases each). CDR3 length: 14 residues. Trimming stripped 1 base from V and 2 bases from J, with 10 bases between. Germline V gene sequence: CDR1 SGHRS, CDR2 YFSETQ. This chain's CDR3 is CASSLSGAAYEQYF. CDR3 coding DNA: TGCGCCAGCAGCTTGTCGGGGGCCGCCTACGAGCAGTACTTC.

A few counts support this clonotype. The chain employs TRBV6-1 and TRBJ2-7; 9 bases line up with TRBD2. Germline V gene lookup returns CDR1 MNHNS and CDR2 SASEGT. After removal of 1 base from V and 3 bases from J, the junction contained 4 bases not matched to a gene. The CDR3 is made up of 15 amino acids. CDR3 sequence (DNA): TGTGCCAGCAGTGAAGATCTAGCGGGATTCTACGAGCAGTACTTC. This gives the protein CASSEDLAGFYEQYF.

The rearrangement links TRBV6-6 to TRBJ1-2; 9 nucleotides line up with TRBD1. The CDR3 sequence is 14 residues long. V shed 2 bases, J shed 8 bases, and the junction held 6 bases outside the gene matches. Germline V gene sequence: CDR1 MNHNY, CDR2 SVGAGI (reference sequence). The CDR3 DNA reads as TGTGCCAGCAGTTACGATGGGACAGGGACGGGCTACACCTTC. Translation gives CASSYDGTGTGYTF.

This clonotype was recorded a few times. V and J are TRBV3-1 and TRBJ1-1, with a weak D call TRBD1 (5 bases). The ends were cut back, 2 bases at V and 8 bases at J, with 18 bases in the middle. This CDR3 has 15 amino acids. Per the germline V gene, CDR1 is LGHDT and CDR2 is YNNKEL (reference sequence). CDR3: CASSQSGTLPREAFF. Here the CDR3 DNA reads TGTGCCAGCAGCCAATCCGGGACCCTCCCACGGGAAGCTTTCTTT.

Details on this clonotype: The germline gene is not matched at one end of the junction; a read error may be the cause. The J gene is TRBJ2-7, the V gene TRBV9; 7 bases agree with TRBD2. Germline-derived CDR1 and CDR2 are SGDLS and YYNGEE. The CDR3 contains 15 residues. CDR3: CASNVGRGTTYEQYF. The CDR3 coding sequence is TGTGCCAGCAACGTAGGGCGCGGGACTACCTACGAGCAGTACTTC.

This clonotype was counted once. The chain carries TRBV3-1 and TRBJ2-5; D remains unclear. The V gene's germline CDR1 is LGHDT and CDR2 YNNKEL (reference sequence). This CDR3 region has 11 residues. Trimming stripped 2 bases from V and 11 bases from J, with 9 bases between. The CDR3, as DNA: TGTGCCAGCAGCCAACTCAATGAGCAGTACTTC. Protein product: CASSQLNEQYF.

A note on this clonotype: A much more abundant neighbour one base away suggests this may be a read error. The rearrangement uses TRBV6-2 or TRBV6-3 and TRBJ2-2, with D hard to call. The CDR3 has 15 residues. V was pared by 6 bases and J by 0 bases, with 11 bases between. Germline CDR1 MNHEY, CDR2 SVGEGT. The CDR3 sequence is CASRNDGPNTGELFF. DNA of the CDR3: TGTGCCAGCAGAAACGACGGGCCGAACACCGGGGAGCTGTTTTTT.

In its sample, this clonotype was seen many times. The CDR3 is CASSLHDSGANVLTF. The CDR3 DNA reads TGTGCCAGCAGCTTACACGACTCTGGGGCCAACGTCCTGACTTTC. V and J are TRBV28 and TRBJ2-6; the D is unclear. Germline-derived CDR1 and CDR2 are MDHEN and SYDVKM. The CDR3 has 15 residues. Trimming stripped 6 bases from V and 0 bases from J, with 9 bases between.

The V call is TRBV6-4, the J call TRBJ2-3; TRBD2 matches 12 bases. V lost 4 bases, J lost 2 bases, and 4 bases stayed unmatched. The CDR3 has 16 residues. Germline-derived CDR1 and CDR2 are MRHNA and SNTAGT. The CDR3 nucleotides read TGTGCCAGCAGTGCACTAGCGGGGGGAAACACAGATACGCAGTATTTT. Translated: CASSALAGGNTDTQYF.

This clonotype was found many times. This sequence joins TRBV28 and TRBJ2-3, with a weak D call TRBD1 (5 bases). The CDR3 is made up of 14 amino acids. Germline V CDR1 and CDR2: MDHEN, SYDVKM. V was pared by 4 bases and J by 0 bases, with 8 bases between. This chain's CDR3 is CASSSQVSTDTQYF. CDR3 coding DNA: TGTGCCAGCAGTTCACAGGTTAGCACAGATACGCAGTATTTT.

The genes are TRBV7-9 and TRBJ1-2, with D maybe TRBD1 (5 bases). The V end lost 6 bases, the J end lost 3 bases, and 14 bases lay between the germline ends. CDR1 SEHNR and CDR2 FQNEAQ come from the germline V gene (reference sequence). The CDR3 covers 14 residues. The CDR3 DNA is TGTGCCAGCAGTTGGCCAGGGAGGGACTATGGCTACACCTTC. Protein sequence: CASSWPGRDYGYTF.

Turning to this clonotype: One base away lies a much larger clone, so this may be a sequencing read error. The chain links TRBV4-2 to TRBJ2-5; unclear D gene. The CDR3 spans 13 residues. V was pared by 1 base and J by 5 bases, with 8 bases between. The V gene's germline CDR1 is LGHNA and CDR2 YNFKEQ. CDR3 sequence: CASSQACQETQYF. CDR3 coding DNA: TGTGCCAGCAGCCAAGCCTGCCAGGAGACCCAGTACTTC.